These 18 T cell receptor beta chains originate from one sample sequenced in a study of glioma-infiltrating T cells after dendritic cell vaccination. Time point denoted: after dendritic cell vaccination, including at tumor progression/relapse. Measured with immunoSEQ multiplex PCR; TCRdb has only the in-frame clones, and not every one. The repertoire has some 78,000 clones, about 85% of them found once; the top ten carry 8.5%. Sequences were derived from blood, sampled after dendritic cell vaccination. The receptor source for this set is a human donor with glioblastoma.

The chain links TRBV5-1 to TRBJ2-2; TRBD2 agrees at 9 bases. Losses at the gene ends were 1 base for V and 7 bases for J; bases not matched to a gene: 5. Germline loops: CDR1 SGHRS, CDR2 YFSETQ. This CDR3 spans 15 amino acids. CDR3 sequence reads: CASSLFSGGFGELFF. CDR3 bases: TGCGCCAGCAGCTTGTTTAGCGGGGGATTCGGGGAGCTGTTTTTT.

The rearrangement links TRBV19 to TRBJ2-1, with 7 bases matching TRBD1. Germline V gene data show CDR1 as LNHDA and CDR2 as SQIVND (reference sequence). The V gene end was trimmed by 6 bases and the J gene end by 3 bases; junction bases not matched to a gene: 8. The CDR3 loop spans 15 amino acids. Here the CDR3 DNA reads TGTGCCAGTAGGGATAAGACAGGGCACTACAATGAGCAGTTCTTC. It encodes CASRDKTGHYNEQFF. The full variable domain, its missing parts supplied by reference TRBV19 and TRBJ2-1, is DGGITQSPKYLFRKEGQNVTLSCEQNLNHDAMYWYRQDPGQGLRLIYYSQIVNDFQKGDIAEGYSVSREKKESFPLTVTSAQKNPTAFYLCASRDKTGHYNEQFFGPGTRLTVL.

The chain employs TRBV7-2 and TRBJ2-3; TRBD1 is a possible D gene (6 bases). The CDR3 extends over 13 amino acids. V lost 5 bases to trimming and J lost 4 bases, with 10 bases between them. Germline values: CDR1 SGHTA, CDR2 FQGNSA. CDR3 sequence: CASSLGQPDTQYF. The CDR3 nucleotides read TGTGCCAGCAGCCTGGGACAACCAGATACGCAGTATTTT. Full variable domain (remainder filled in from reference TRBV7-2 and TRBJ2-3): GAGVSQSPSNKVTEKGKDVELRCDPISGHTALYWYRQSLGQGLEFLIYFQGNSAPDKSGLPSDRFSAERTGGSVSTLTIQRTQQEDSAVYLCASSLGQPDTQYFGPGTRLTVL.

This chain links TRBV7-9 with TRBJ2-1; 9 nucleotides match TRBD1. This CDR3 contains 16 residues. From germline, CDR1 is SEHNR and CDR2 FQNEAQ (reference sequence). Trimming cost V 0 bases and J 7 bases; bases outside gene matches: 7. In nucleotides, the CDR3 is TGTGCCAGCAGCTTAGCCCCGGGACAGGGTATGAATGAGCAGTTCTTC. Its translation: CASSLAPGQGMNEQFF.

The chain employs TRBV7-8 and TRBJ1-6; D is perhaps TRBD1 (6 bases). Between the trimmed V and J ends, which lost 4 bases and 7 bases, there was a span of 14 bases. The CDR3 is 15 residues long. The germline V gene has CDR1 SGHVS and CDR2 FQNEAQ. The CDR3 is CASSSRGNTNSPLHF. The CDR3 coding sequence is TGTGCCAGCAGCTCCAGGGGTAATACGAATTCACCCCTCCACTTT.

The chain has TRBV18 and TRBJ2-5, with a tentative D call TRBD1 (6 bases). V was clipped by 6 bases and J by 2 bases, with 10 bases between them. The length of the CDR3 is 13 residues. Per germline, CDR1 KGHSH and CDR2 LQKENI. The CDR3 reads CASSAQGQETQYF. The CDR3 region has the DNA TGTGCCAGCTCGGCCCAGGGGCAAGAGACCCAGTACTTC.

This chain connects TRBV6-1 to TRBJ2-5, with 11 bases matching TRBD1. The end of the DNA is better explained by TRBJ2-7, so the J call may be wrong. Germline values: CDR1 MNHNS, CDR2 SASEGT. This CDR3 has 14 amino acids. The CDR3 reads CASRPGQGAYEQYF. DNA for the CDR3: TGTGCCAGCAGGCCGGGACAGGGGGCCTACGAGCAGTACTTC.

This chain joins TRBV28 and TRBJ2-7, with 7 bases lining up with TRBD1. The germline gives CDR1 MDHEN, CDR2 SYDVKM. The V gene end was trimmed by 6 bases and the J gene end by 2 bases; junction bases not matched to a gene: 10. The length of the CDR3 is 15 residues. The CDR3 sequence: CASRILTGVTYEQYF. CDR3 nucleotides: TGTGCCAGCAGAATCCTCACAGGGGTAACCTACGAGCAGTACTTC.

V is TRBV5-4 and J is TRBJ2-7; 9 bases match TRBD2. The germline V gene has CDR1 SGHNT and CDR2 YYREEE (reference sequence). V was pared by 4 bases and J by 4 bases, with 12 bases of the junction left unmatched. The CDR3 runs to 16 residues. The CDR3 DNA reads TGTGCCAGCAGCCCGGCTCGGCTAGCGGGGACGTACGAGCAGTACTTC. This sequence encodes CASSPARLAGTYEQYF.

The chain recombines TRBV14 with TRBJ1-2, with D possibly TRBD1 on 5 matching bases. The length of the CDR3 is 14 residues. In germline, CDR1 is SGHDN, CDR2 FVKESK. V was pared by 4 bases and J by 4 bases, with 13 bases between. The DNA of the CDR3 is TGTGCCAGCAGCCGGCGGGGGGACCCCTATGGCTACACCTTC. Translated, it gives CASSRRGDPYGYTF.

CDR3 sequence (DNA): TGTGCCAGCAGCTTAACCCCCCGTACAGCTTCACCCCTCCACTTT. This encodes CASSLTPRTASPLHF. V is TRBV11-2 and J is TRBJ1-6; D call uncertain. V was clipped by 2 bases and J by 9 bases, with 14 bases between them. From germline, CDR1 is SGHAT and CDR2 FQNNGV. CDR3 length: 15 residues.

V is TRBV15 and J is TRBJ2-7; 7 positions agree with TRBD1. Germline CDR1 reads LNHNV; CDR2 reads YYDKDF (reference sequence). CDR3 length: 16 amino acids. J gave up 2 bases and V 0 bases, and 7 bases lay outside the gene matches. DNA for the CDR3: TGTGCCACCAGCAGAGATTTCGTAGGGGGCCCCTACGAGCAGTACTTC. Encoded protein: CATSRDFVGGPYEQYF.

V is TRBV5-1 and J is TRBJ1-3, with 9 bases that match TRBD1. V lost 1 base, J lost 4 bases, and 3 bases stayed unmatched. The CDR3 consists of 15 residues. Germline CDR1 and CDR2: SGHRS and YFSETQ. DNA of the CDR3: TGCGCCAGCAGCTTGACAGGGGGCATAGGAAACACCATATATTTT. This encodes CASSLTGGIGNTIYF.

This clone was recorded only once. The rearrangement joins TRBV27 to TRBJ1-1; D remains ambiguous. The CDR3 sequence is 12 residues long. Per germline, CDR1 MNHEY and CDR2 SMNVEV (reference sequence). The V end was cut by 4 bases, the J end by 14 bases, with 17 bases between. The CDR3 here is CASSSGFGLKFF. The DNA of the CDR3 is TGTGCCAGCAGTTCGGGGTTCGGGCTCAAATTCTTT.

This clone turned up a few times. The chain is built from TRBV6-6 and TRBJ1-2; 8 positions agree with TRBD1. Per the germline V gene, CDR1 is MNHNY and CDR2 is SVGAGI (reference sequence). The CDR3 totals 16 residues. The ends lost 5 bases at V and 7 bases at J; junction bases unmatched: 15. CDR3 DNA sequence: TGTGCCAGCAGTCACACGGCCTCGCCAGGGGGCGCTGGCTACACCTTC. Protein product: CASSHTASPGGAGYTF.

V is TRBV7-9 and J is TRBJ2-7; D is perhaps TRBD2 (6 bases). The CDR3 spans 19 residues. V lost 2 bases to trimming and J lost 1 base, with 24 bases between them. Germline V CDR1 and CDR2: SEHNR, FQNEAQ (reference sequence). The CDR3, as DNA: TGTGCCAGCAGCTTATCCCGAAAAGGTTCGGCGGGGCGATCCTACGAGCAGTACTTC. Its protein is CASSLSRKGSAGRSYEQYF.

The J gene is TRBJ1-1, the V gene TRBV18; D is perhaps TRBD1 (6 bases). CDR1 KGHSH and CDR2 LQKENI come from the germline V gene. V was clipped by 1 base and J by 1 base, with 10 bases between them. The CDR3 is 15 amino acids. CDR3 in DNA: TGTGCCAGCTCACCACAACAGGGACCGAACACTGAAGCTTTCTTT. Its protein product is CASSPQQGPNTEAFF. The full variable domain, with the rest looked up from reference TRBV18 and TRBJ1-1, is NAGVMQNPRHLVRRRGQEARLRCSPMKGHSHVYWYRQLPEEGLKFMVYLQKENIIDESGMPKERFSAEFPKEGPSILRIQQVVRGDSAAYFCASSPQQGPNTEAFFGQGTRLTVV.

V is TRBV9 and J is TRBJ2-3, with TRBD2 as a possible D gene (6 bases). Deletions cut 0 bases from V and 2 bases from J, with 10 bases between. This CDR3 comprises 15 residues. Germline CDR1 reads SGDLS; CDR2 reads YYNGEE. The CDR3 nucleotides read TGTGCCAGCAGCGTAGCTCCGGGAGTCACAGATACGCAGTATTTT. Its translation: CASSVAPGVTDTQYF.